This entry features one TCR beta chain sequence. Its cognate antigen is unknown. CDR3 size: 16 residues. CDR1 is SGDLS, CDR2 YYNGEE, per germline. The ends were cut back, 7 bases at V and 0 bases at J, with 19 bases in the middle. Amplified regions were TCR beta CDR3 sequences from RNA transcripts. Carried out on the TCR CDR3, a first-round RT-PCR used the HTBI primer set. Each CDR3 protein gets one entry after TCRdb re-called the multiplex PCR reads with MiXCR. The sample yields 550,000 to 600,000 distinct CDR3 sequences, around 46% seen once. On the basis of clinical symptoms, serum thyroxine and TRAb, thyroid ultrasound and orbital computed tomography, diagnoses were made. This entry belongs to a study of T cells in Graves' hyperthyroidism and ophthalmopathy. Findings of the study overall: Stable hyperthyroidism was told apart from ophthalmopathy by a model built on 13 V-J features.

The sample was peripheral blood or thyroid tissue (not recorded which). The chain links TRBV9 to TRBJ1-2; the D is unclear. The sequence derives from an adult woman with Graves' disease, either hyperthyroidism or ophthalmopathy (not recorded which). CDR3 amino acids: CASSPSVSGTNYGYTF. The CDR3 coding sequence is TGTGCCAGCTCACCATCGGTTTCCGGGACTAACTATGGCTACACCTTC.